These T cell receptor beta chains were read from a single sample in a study of T cells in tuberculosis. Generated by immunoSEQ multiplex PCR, the TCRdb table keeps only in-frame clones and is missing some. The table has roughly 32,000 clones, roughly 93% seen once; the top ten hold about an eighth. Sequenced here: PBMCs, sampled at tuberculosis diagnosis. The source is an adult with tuberculosis. The CDR3 runs from the conserved cysteine through the conserved F or W. The order of the fields is clone size, J gene, V gene, D gene, CDR3 length, CDR3 DNA, CDR3 protein. D genes are given only for firm matches. A row's size may be missing; if present it is once, few, many or a size class.

NA TRBJ2-5 TRBV10-3 NA 13 TGTGCCATCAGTGACGACAGTCAAGAGACCCAGTACTTC CAISDDSQETQYF
NA TRBJ1-1 TRBV4-1 TRBD1 18 TGCGCCAGCAGCCAGCGTATTTCGCCGGGACAGGGGAACACTGAAGCTTTCTTT CASSQRISPGQGNTEAFF
NA TRBJ1-1 TRBV5-1 NA 14 TGCGCCAGCAGCTTGGGTTGGCCAGACTCTGAAGCTTTCTTT CASSLGWPDSEAFF
NA TRBJ2-5 TRBV4-1 TRBD2 16 TGCGCCAGCAGCCAAAATAGCGGGGGCTACGGGGAGACCCAGTACTTC CASSQNSGGYGETQYF
NA TRBJ2-7 TRBV19 TRBD2 15 TGTGCCAGTAGTATGGGACTAGGAAGCTCCTACGAGCAGTACTTC CASSMGLGSSYEQYF
NA TRBJ1-4 TRBV10-3 TRBD1 14 TGTGCCATCAGTGAAAGGGACAGGGGTGAAAAACTGTTTTTT CAISERDRGEKLFF
NA TRBJ2-7 TRBV5-1 TRBD1 13 TGCGCCAGCAGTCTGGACAGGCCCTACGAGCAGTACTTC CASSLDRPYEQYF
NA TRBJ2-3 TRBV18 TRBD1 17 TGTGCCAGCTCACCCCTTGGACAGGGGGCCGTCACAGATACGCAGTATTTT CASSPLGQGAVTDTQYF
once TRBJ1-5 TRBV7-2 NA 12 TGTGCCAGCAGCTTAAACAAGCAGCCCCAGCATTTT CASSLNKQPQHF
once TRBJ1-5 TRBV21-1 NA 17 TGTGCCAGCAGCAAATGCGATGGGGCGCATGGCAATCAGCCCCAGCATTTT CASSKCDGAHGNQPQHF